This TCR beta chain emerged from a study of CD8 T cells in Susac syndrome. On the study more broadly: Among the Susac syndrome patients who underwent sequencing, roughly 6 had clinically active disease, while about 8 of them were in remission.

Roughly 0.45 to 1 ug RNA was reverse transcribed with random hexamers. TCR beta CDR3 was amplified by immunoSEQ multiplex PCR. This amplification extended across 54 Vbeta and 13 Jbeta segments. TCRdb reprocessed the immunoSEQ multiplex PCR reads with MiXCR, giving one entry per CDR3 protein. The data contain more than 95,000 distinct CDR3 sequences, around 96% of them singletons. The germline gives CDR1 MNHEY, CDR2 SMNVEV (reference sequence). The CDR3 loop spans 14 amino acids. Trimming removed 3 bases from V and 8 bases from J, with 13 bases in between. CD8+ and CD4+ blood T cells underwent TCR beta sequencing. The Susac syndrome patients fit the recently defined diagnostic criteria for definite or probable disease.

The TCR comes from a human donor with Susac syndrome. V gene TRBV27 combines with J gene TRBJ1-4; no reliable D call. The specimen sequenced was CD8+ T cells from PBMCs. The CDR3 nucleotides read TGTGCCAGCAGTTTCCGGGGTTTTTCGGAAAAACTGTTTTTT. It is translated as CASSFRGFSEKLFF.